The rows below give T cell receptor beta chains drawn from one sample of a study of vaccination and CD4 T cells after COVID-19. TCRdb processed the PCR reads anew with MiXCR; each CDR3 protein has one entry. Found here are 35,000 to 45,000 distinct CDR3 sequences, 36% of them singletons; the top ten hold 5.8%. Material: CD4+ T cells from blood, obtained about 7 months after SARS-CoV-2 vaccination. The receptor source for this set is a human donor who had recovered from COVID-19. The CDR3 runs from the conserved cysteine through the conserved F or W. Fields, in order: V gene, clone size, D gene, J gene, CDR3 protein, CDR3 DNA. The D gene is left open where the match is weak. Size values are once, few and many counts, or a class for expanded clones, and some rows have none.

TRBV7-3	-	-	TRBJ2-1	CASSSTDGLSSYNEQFF	TGTGCCAGCAGCTCCACTGACGGCCTGAGCTCCTACAATGAGCAGTTCTTC
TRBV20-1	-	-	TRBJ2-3	CSASPGVRSNTDTQYF	TGCAGTGCTTCCCCCGGGGTGCGCTCAAACACAGATACGCAGTATTTT
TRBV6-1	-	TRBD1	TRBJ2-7	CASSEGTGGAYEQYF	TGTGCCAGCAGTGAAGGGACAGGGGGCGCCTACGAGCAGTACTTC
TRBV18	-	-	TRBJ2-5	CASSPQWQGRETQYF	TGTGCCAGCTCACCACAGTGGCAGGGCCGGGAGACCCAGTACTTC
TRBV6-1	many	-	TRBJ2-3	CASRELATDTQYF	TGTGCCAGCAGGGAACTAGCTACAGATACGCAGTATTTT
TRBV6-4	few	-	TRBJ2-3	CASSDGETTQYF	TGTGCCAGCAGTGACGGGGAAACAACGCAGTATTTT
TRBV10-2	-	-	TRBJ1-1	CASSEGQNTEAFF	TGCGCCAGCAGTGAAGGACAGAACACTGAAGCTTTCTTT
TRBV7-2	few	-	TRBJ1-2	CASSLTSYGYTF	TGTGCCAGCAGCTTAACGAGCTATGGCTACACCTTC
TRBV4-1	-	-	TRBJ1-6	CASSQVQGKGGDSPLHF	TGCGCCAGCAGCCAAGTACAGGGAAAGGGGGGGGATTCACCCCTCCACTTT
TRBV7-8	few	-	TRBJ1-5	CASSLDGNQPQHF	TGTGCCAGCAGCTTAGATGGGAATCAGCCCCAGCATTTT
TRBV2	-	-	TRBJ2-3	CASNPLSGSTDTQYF	TGTGCCAGCAATCCCTTAAGCGGGAGCACAGATACGCAGTATTTT
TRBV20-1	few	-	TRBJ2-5	CSANSDIQETQYF	TGCAGTGCTAACTCTGATATTCAAGAGACCCAGTACTTC
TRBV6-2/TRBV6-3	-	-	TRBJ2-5	CASSRRETQYF	TGTGCCAGCAGCCGTAGAGAGACCCAGTACTTC
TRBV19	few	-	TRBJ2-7	CASSTQAYEQYF	TGTGCCAGTAGTACACAGGCCTACGAGCAGTACTTC
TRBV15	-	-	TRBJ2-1	CATSRVGGAGHEQFF	TGTGCCACCAGCAGAGTAGGGGGAGCGGGCCACGAGCAGTTCTTC
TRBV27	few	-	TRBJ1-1	CASSLWGGRGEAFF	TGTGCCAGCAGTTTATGGGGGGGGAGAGGGGAAGCTTTCTTT
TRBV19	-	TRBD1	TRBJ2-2	CAARDRGETGELFF	TGTGCCGCCCGGGACAGGGGAGAAACCGGGGAGCTGTTTTTT
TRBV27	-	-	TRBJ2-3	CASSLRPGVYDSGTDTQYF	TGTGCCAGCAGTTTACGCCCCGGAGTTTACGATAGCGGCACAGATACGCAGTATTTT
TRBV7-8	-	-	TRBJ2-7	CASSLRDEQYF	TGTGCCAGCAGCTTACGCGACGAGCAGTACTTC
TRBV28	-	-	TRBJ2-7	CASSTAGPEQYEQYF	TGTGCCAGCAGTACGGCGGGCCCTGAGCAGTACGAGCAGTACTTC
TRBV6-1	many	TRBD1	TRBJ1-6	CASREQGYNSPLHF	TGTGCCAGCAGAGAACAGGGGTATAATTCACCCCTCCACTTT
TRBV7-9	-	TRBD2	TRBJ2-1	CASSLGPLAGANEQFF	TGTGCCAGCAGCTTAGGTCCACTAGCGGGAGCTAATGAGCAGTTCTTC
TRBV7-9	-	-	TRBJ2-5	CASSLLQETQYF	TGTGCCAGCAGCTTACTGCAAGAGACCCAGTACTTC
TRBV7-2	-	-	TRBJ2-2	CASSLGRGELFF	TGTGCCAGCAGCTTAGGACGCGGGGAGCTGTTTTTT
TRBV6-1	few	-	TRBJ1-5	CASSMFSNQPQHF	TGTGCCAGCAGTATGTTCAGCAATCAGCCCCAGCATTTT
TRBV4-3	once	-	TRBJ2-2	CASSQDLWTAISGELFF	TGCGCCAGCAGCCAAGATCTGTGGACGGCGATTTCCGGGGAGCTGTTTTTT
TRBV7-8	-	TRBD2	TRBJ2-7	CASSLEGLAGVERSYEQYF	TGTGCCAGCAGCTTAGAGGGACTAGCGGGAGTGGAGCGGTCCTACGAGCAGTACTTC
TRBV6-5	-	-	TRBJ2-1	CASSSQPTGDNEQFF	TGTGCCAGCAGTTCCCAGCCGACTGGAGACAATGAGCAGTTCTTC
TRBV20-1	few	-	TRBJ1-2	CSARTGTGYTF	TGCAGTGCTAGGACAGGTACGGGCTACACCTTC
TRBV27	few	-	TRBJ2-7	CASSFQGLFSVVHEQYF	TGTGCCAGCAGTTTTCAGGGGTTATTTAGCGTAGTACACGAGCAGTACTTC
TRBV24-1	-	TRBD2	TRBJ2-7	CATSEGTSGPSKEQYF	TGTGCCACCAGTGAGGGGACTAGCGGGCCCTCTAAGGAGCAGTACTTC
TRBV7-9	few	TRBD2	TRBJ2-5	CASSLSGRDQETQYF	TGTGCCAGCAGCCTTAGCGGGAGGGACCAAGAGACCCAGTACTTC
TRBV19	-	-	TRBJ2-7	CASSVSRRGEQYF	TGTGCCAGTAGTGTTAGCCGGAGGGGCGAGCAGTACTTC
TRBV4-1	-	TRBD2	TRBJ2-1	CASAPGLVAKQFF	TGCGCCAGCGCTCCAGGACTAGTCGCGAAGCAGTTCTTC
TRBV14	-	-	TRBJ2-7	CASSLLSGDDEQYF	TGTGCCAGCAGCCTTCTATCGGGGGACGACGAGCAGTACTTC
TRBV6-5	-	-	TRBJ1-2	CASSYEYGIGGYTF	TGTGCCAGCAGTTACGAATACGGTATAGGAGGCTACACCTTC
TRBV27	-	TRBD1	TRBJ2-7	CASGNRGDSSYEQYF	TGTGCCAGCGGTAACAGGGGGGACAGCTCCTACGAGCAGTACTTC
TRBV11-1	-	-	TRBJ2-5	CASSLGVYEPQETQYF	TGTGCCAGCAGCTTAGGGGTCTACGAACCCCAAGAGACCCAGTACTTC
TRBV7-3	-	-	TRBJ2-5	CASSSGLQETQYF	TGTGCCAGCAGCTCAGGACTGCAAGAGACCCAGTACTTC
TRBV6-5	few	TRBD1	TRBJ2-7	CASSSGGYEQYF	TGTGCCAGCAGTTCAGGGGGCTACGAGCAGTACTTC
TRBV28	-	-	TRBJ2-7	CASSYPAAPYEQYF	TGTGCCAGCAGTTACCCGGCGGCTCCCTACGAGCAGTACTTC
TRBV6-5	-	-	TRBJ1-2	CASSSDRSYGYTF	TGTGCCAGCAGTTCCGACAGGAGCTATGGCTACACCTTC
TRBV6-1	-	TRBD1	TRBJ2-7	CASAIGTGVSYEQYF	TGTGCCAGCGCAATCGGGACAGGAGTCTCCTACGAGCAGTACTTC
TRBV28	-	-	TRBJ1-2	CASIEGGYGYTF	TGTGCCAGCATTGAGGGTGGTTATGGCTACACCTTC
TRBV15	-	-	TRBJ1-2	CATSRVRTGNRGYTF	TGTGCCACCAGCAGAGTTCGGACGGGAAACAGAGGCTACACCTTC
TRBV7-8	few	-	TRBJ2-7	CASSLERFRGLGEQYF	TGTGCCAGCAGCTTAGAAAGGTTCAGGGGCCTGGGCGAGCAGTACTTC